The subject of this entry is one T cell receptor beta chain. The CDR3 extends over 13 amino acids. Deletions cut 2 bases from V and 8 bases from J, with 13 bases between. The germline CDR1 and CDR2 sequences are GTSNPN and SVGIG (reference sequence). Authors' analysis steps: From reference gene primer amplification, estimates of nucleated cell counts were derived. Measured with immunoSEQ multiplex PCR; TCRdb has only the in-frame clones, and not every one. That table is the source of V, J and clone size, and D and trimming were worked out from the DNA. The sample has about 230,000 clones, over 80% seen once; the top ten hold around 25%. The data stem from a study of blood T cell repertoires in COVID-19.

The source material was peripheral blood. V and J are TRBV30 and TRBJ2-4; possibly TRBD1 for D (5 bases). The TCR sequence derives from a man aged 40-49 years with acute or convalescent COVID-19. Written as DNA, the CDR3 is TGTGCCTGGAGTTCAGGACATGGCGACATTCAGTACTTC. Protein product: CAWSSGHGDIQYF.